This record looks at one T cell receptor beta chain sequence and its context. The record originates from a study of cytomegalovirus exposure and HLA in healthy donors. CDR3 length: 12 amino acids. Germline CDR1 MNHNS, CDR2 SASEGT. The V and J ends lost 0 bases and 12 bases respectively, with 11 bases between them. Primers included in the PCR were 60 Vbeta and 13 Jbeta primers. Profiled with immunoSEQ multiplex PCR; TCRdb holds only in-frame clones, not every one. Counted here are about 130,000 clones, about 74% occurring once; the ten biggest clones make up roughly 4.5%. The receptor comes from a man aged 18 to 30 in good health and CMV-seropositive. The chain combines TRBV6-1 with TRBJ2-5; possible D gene TRBD1, 6 bases. The sequenced sample was PBMCs. The CDR3, as DNA: TGTGCCAGCAGTGAAGCGGGGGCACGAGAGTACTTC. This codes for CASSEAGAREYF.